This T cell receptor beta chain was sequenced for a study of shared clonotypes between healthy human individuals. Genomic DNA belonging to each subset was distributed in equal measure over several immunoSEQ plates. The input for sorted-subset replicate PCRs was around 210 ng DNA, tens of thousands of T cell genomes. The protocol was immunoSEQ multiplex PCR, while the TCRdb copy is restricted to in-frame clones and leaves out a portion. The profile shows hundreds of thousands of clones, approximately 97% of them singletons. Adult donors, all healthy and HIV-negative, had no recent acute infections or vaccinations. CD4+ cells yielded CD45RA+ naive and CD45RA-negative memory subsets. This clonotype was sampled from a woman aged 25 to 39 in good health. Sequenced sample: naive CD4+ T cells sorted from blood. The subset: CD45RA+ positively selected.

CDR3 nucleotides: TGTGCCAGCAGTGAAGCTTATGGGATTGGCAATCAGCCCCAGCATTTT. Encoded protein: CASSEAYGIGNQPQHF. The J gene is TRBJ1-5, the V gene TRBV6-1; D remains ambiguous. With 0 bases removed from V and 2 bases from J, the gap between germline ends came to 11 bases. CDR3 length: 16 residues. CDR1 is MNHNS and CDR2 is SASEGT in the germline V gene.